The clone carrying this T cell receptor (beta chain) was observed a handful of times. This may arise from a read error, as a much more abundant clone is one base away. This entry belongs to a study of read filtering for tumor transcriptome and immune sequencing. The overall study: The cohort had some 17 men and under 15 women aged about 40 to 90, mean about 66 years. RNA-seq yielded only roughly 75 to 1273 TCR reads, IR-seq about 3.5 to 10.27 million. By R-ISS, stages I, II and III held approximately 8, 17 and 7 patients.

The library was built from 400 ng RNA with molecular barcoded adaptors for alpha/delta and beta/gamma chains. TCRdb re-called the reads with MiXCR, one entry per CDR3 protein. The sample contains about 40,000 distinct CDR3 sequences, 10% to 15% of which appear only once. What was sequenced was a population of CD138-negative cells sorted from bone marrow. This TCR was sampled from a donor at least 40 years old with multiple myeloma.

DNA of the CDR3: TGTGCCTGGAGTGCGGGACAGGGGGCGCGAGCTCTCTTT. It codes for CAWSAGQGARALF. The genes are TRBV30 and TRBJ1-1, with TRBD1 identical over 12 bases. The CDR3 extends over 13 amino acids. CDR1 and CDR2 from the germline V gene are GTSNPN and SVGIG (reference sequence).